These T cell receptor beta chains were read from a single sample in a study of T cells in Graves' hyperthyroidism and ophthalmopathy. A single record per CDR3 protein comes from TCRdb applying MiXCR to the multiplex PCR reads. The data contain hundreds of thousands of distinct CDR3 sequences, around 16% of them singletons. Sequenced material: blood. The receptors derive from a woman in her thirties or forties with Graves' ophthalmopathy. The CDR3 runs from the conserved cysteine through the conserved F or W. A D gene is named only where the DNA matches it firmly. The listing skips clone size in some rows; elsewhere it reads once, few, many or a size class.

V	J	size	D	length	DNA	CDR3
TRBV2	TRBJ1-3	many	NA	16	TGTGCCAGCAGACCTCCGGGATGGAATGGTGGAAACACCATATATTTT	CASRPPGWNGGNTIYF
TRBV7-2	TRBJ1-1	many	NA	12	TGTGCCAGCAGCCCCCCAGGCCTGTCAGCTTTCTTT	CASSPPGLSAFF
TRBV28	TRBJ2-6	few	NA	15	TGTGCCATAATGACAGGAACCTCTGGGGCCAACGTCCTGACTTTC	CAIMTGTSGANVLTF
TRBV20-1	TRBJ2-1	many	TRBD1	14	TGCAGTGCTGGACAGGGGATCGGCTACAATGAGCAGTTCTTC	CSAGQGIGYNEQFF
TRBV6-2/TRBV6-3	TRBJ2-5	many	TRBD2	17	TGTGCCAGCAGTTACTCTACGGGACTAGCGGGACAAGAGACCCAGTACTTC	CASSYSTGLAGQETQYF
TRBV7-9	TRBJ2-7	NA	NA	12	TGTGCCAGCAGCCTACTAGGTTCCGAGCAGTACTTC	CASSLLGSEQYF
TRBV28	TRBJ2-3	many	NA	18	TGTGCCAGCAGGCTTGGTACTCGACTAGGACATAGCACAGATACGCAGTATTTT	CASRLGTRLGHSTDTQYF
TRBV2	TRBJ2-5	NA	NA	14	TGCGCCAGCAGTGAGTCGGGGTTTGAAGAGACCCAGTACTTC	CASSESGFEETQYF
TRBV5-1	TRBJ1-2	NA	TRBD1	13	TGCGCCAGCAGCTCCCGGGACAGTTATGGCTACACCTTC	CASSSRDSYGYTF
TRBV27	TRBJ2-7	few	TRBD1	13	TGTGCCAGCAGTTTTCAGGGGGTGGACGAGCAGTACTTC	CASSFQGVDEQYF
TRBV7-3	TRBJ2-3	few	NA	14	TGTGCCAGCAGCCCGAGGGATTACACAGATACGCAGTATTTT	CASSPRDYTDTQYF
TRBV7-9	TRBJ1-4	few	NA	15	TGTGCCAGCAGCGTCGCCAGGGGCTCTAATGAAAAACTGTTTTTT	CASSVARGSNEKLFF
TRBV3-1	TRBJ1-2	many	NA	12	TGTGCCAGCAGCAGGGATGACTATGGCTACACCTTC	CASSRDDYGYTF
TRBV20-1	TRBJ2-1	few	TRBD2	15	TGCAGTGCGCTGCCGGGGACTAGCGGATACAATGAGCAGTTCTTC	CSALPGTSGYNEQFF
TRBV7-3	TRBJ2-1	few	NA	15	TGTGCCAGCAGCTTAAGAGGGGGGGGGAACAATGAGCAGTTCTTC	CASSLRGGGNNEQFF
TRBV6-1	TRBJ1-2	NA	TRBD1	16	TGTGCCAGCAGGCCAATCAGGGGGCTAGTTAACTATGGCTACACCTTC	CASRPIRGLVNYGYTF
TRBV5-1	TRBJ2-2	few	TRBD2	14	TGCGCCAGCAGCTTGGGGCTAGCGGCCGGGGAGCTGTTTTTT	CASSLGLAAGELFF
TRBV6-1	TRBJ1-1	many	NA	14	TGTGCCATCAAAGGACTCAACATGAACACTGAAGCTTTCTTT	CAIKGLNMNTEAFF
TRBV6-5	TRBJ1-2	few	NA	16	TGTGCCAGCAGTTATGTGCTGGGAATACCACGAGGTGGCTACACCTTC	CASSYVLGIPRGGYTF
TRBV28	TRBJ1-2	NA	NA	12	TGTGCCAGCACCGACAGGTTCGACGGCTACACCTTC	CASTDRFDGYTF
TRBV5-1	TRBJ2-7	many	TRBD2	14	TGCGCCAGCAGCCCCGGGACTAGCGGCCTGGAGCAGTACTTC	CASSPGTSGLEQYF
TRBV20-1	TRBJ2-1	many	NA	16	TGCAGTGCTAGAGCTAATGACAGGAGTTCGATTGGTGAGCAGTTCTTC	CSARANDRSSIGEQFF
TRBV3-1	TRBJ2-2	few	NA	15	TGTGCCAGCCGCCGGGACCCCGGAGGGACCGGGGAGCTGTTTTTT	CASRRDPGGTGELFF
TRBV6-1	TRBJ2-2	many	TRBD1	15	TGTGCCAGCACCATCTCAGGGGGTAACACCGGGGAGCTGTTTTTT	CASTISGGNTGELFF
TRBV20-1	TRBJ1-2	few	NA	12	TGCAGTGCAATCGCAGGGCCGTCGGCCTACACCTTC	CSAIAGPSAYTF
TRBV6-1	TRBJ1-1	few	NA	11	TGTGCCAGCACCCAAGTGGGTGAAGCTTTCTTT	CASTQVGEAFF
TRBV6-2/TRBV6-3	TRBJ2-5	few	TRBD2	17	TGTGCCAGCAGTAAGAGACTAGCGGGGGGTCGCCAAGAGACCCAGTACTTC	CASSKRLAGGRQETQYF
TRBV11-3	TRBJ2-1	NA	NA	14	TGTGCCAGCAGCTTAGATCAGGGATCCGGGGAGCAGTTCTTC	CASSLDQGSGEQFF
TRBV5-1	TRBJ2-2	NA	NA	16	TGCGCCAGCAGCTCGTTGACAGGACTGAACACCGGGGAGCTGTTTTTT	CASSSLTGLNTGELFF
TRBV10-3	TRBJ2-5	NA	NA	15	TGTGCCATCAGTACTCAGCCCTCAAGGGCAGAGACCCAGTACTTC	CAISTQPSRAETQYF
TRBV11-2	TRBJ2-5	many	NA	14	TGTGCCAGCAGCAGGGACCTACATGAAGAGACCCAGTACTTC	CASSRDLHEETQYF
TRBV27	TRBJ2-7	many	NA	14	TGTGCCAGCAGTTCGGGCGGGATCTCCTACGAGCAGTACTTC	CASSSGGISYEQYF